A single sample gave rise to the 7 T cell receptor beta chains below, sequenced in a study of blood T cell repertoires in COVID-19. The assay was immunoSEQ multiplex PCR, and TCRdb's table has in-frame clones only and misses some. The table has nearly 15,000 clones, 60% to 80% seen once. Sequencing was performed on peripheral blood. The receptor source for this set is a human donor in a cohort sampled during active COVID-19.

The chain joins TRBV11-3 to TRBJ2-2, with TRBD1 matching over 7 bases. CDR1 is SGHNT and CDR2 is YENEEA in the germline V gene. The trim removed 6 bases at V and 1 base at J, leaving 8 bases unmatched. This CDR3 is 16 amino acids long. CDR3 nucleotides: TGTGCCAGCAGGCGAAGGGGGCCCATGAACACCGGGGAGCTGTTTTTT. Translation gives CASRRRGPMNTGELFF.

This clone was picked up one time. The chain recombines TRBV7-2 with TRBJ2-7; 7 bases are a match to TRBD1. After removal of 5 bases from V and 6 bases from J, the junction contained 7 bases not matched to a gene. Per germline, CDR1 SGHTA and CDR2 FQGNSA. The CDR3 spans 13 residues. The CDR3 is CASSRRTGSEQYF. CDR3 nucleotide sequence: TGTGCCAGCAGCAGACGGACAGGTTCCGAGCAGTACTTC.

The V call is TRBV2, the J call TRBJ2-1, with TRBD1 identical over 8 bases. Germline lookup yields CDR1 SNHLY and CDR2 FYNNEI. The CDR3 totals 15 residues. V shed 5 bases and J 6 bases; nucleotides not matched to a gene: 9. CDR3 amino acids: CASSPVRTGRNEQFF. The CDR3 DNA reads TGTGCCAGCAGTCCGGTTAGGACAGGGCGCAATGAGCAGTTCTTC.

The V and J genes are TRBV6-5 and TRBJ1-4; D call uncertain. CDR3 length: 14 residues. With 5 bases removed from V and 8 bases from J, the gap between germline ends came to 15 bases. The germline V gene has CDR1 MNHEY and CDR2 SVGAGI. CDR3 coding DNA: TGTGCCAGCAGTCCTGTCTTACCCGGGGAAAAACTGTTTTTT. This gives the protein CASSPVLPGEKLFF.

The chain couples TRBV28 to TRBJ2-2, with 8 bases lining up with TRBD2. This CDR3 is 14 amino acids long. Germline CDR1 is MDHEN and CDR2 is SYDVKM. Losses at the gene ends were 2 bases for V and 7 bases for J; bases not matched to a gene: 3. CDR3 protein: CASSLAGGFGELFF. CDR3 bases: TGTGCCAGCAGTTTAGCGGGGGGTTTCGGGGAGCTGTTTTTT.

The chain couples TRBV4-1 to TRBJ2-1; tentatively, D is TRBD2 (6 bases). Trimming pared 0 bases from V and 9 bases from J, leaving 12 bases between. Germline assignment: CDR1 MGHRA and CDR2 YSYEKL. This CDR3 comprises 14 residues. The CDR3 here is CASSQDGGRFEQFF. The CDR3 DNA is TGCGCCAGCAGCCAAGATGGGGGGAGGTTTGAGCAGTTCTTC.

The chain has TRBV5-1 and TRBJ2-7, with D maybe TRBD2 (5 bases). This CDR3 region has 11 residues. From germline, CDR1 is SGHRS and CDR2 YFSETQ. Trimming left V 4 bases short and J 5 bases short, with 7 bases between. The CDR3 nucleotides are TGCGCCAGCAGCGTGGGAGACGAGCAGTACTTC. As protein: CASSVGDEQYF.